What follows are 2 T cell receptor beta chains derived from one specimen sequenced in a study of T cell repertoires in aging, cancer and after chemotherapy. The template was genomic DNA from peripheral blood, not RNA. Rearranged V-D-J TRB sequences were amplified with a mixed TRB-A/B primer pool. MiXCR was run by TCRdb on the multiplex PCR reads, yielding one entry per CDR3 protein. The table has around 6,000 distinct CDR3 sequences, 35% seen once. Sequencing was carried out using blood. The receptors were sampled from a human donor in good health.

This CDR3 is CASSLSGSRGQPQHF. The CDR3 DNA reads TGTGCCAGCAGTTTATCGGGCAGTAGAGGTCAGCCCCAGCATTTT. The chain uses TRBV27 and TRBJ1-5, with no clear D. This CDR3 comprises 15 residues. Germline CDR1 is MNHEY and CDR2 is SMNVEV (reference sequence). The germline V and J ends were trimmed by 0 bases and 6 bases, with 12 bases remaining between them.

This clonotype was counted only a few times. J is TRBJ1-5 and V is TRBV6-5; D not certain. The CDR3 spans 16 residues. V was clipped by 0 bases and J by 6 bases, with 15 bases between them. Germline V gene data show CDR1 as MNHEY and CDR2 as SVGAGI. CDR3 amino acids: CASSYSQVPGGQPQHF. CDR3 DNA sequence: TGTGCCAGCAGTTACTCCCAGGTCCCGGGTGGTCAGCCCCAGCATTTT.